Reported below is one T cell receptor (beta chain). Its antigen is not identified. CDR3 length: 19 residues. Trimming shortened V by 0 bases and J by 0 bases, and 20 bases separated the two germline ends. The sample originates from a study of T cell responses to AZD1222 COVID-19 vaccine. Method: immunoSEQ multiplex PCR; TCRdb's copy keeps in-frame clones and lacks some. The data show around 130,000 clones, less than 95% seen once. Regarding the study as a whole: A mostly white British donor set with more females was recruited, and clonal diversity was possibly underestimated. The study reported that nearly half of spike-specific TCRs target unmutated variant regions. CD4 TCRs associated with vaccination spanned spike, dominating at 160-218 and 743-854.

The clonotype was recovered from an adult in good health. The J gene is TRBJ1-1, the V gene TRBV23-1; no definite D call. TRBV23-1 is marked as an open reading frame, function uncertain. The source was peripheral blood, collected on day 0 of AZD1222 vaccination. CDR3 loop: CASSQSTVCHRTMNTEAFF. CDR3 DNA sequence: TGCGCCAGCAGTCAATCCACCGTTTGCCACCGGACCATGAACACTGAAGCTTTCTTT.